These 28 T cell receptor beta chains came from one sample sequenced in a study of shared clonotypes between healthy human individuals (dated by TCRdb to the early 2020s). Library creation used the immunoSEQ multiplex PCR assay. TCRdb re-hosts the immuneACCESS table, in-frame sequences only. Its copies lack some clones; in the studies checked, an unresolved V gene accounts for under half of them, and the cause for the rest is not known. The sample table shows roughly 500,000 clones, and about 82% are seen once. In total, the top ten clones hold approximately 13% of the sample. Sequencing was performed on PBMCs. The receptors were gathered from a middle-aged woman in good health. Some clones in this sample may be carry-over from other donors' samples.

This chain uses TRBV7-2 with TRBJ1-1; no reliable D call. V was shortened by 5 bases and J by 3 bases, with 13 bases between the two germline ends. Looked up from germline, CDR1 is SGHTA and CDR2 is FQGNSA. The CDR3 extends over 14 amino acids. The CDR3 sequence is CASSPPGRYTEAFF. CDR3 DNA: TGTGCCAGCAGCCCTCCCGGGCGATACACTGAAGCTTTCTTT.

In this sample, this clone turned up a few times. The chain couples TRBV5-1 to TRBJ1-3, with D hard to call. CDR1 is SGHRS and CDR2 is YFSETQ in the germline V gene. V lost 0 bases and J 0 bases, leaving 7 bases between the germline ends. CDR3 length: 15 residues. The CDR3 nucleotides read TGCGCCAGCAGCTTGGCGGCGACCTCTGGAAACACCATATATTTT. Its translation is CASSLAATSGNTIYF. The full variable domain, with the rest looked up from reference TRBV5-1 and TRBJ1-3, is KAGVTQTPRYLIKTRGQQVTLSCSPISGHRSVSWYQQTPGQGLQFLFEYFSETQRNKGNFPGRFSGRQFSNSRSEMNVSTLELGDSALYLCASSLAATSGNTIYFGEGSWLTVV.

This clone occurred a few times. The rearrangement joins TRBV19 to TRBJ1-1; D not resolved. The germline V gene has CDR1 LNHDA and CDR2 SQIVND (reference sequence). The CDR3 sequence is 15 residues long. Between the trimmed V and J ends, which lost 7 bases and 1 base, there was a span of 16 bases. CDR3 sequence reads: CASTPMGLGNTEAFF. The CDR3, as DNA: TGTGCCAGTACCCCCATGGGATTGGGGAACACTGAAGCTTTCTTT.

The CDR3 protein is CASSPRTSYEQYF. The CDR3 coding sequence is TGTGCCAGTAGCCCACGGACGTCCTACGAGCAGTACTTC. The rearrangement joins TRBV19 to TRBJ2-7; no definite D call. In germline, CDR1 is LNHDA, CDR2 SQIVND (reference sequence). This CDR3 is built from 13 residues. The germline V and J ends were trimmed by 6 bases and 1 base, with 10 bases remaining between them.

The chain has TRBV19 and TRBJ2-1; 9 bases are shared with TRBD2. Looked up from germline, CDR1 is LNHDA and CDR2 is SQIVND (reference sequence). The V segment lost 5 bases and the J segment 2 bases; nucleotides outside the gene matches: 7. CDR3 length equals 16 residues. CDR3 in amino acids: CASSRTLAGTYNEQFF. The CDR3 bases are TGTGCCAGTAGTCGAACGCTAGCGGGAACCTACAATGAGCAGTTCTTC.

V usage is TRBV7-8 and J usage is TRBJ2-3; D remains ambiguous. CDR3 length: 18 residues. Trimming cost V 2 bases and J 4 bases, with 22 bases left between them. Germline loops: CDR1 SGHVS, CDR2 FQNEAQ. CDR3 DNA: TGTGCCAGCAGCTTATTCTGGGCCCAGTTTTACAATGCAGATACGCAGTATTTT. Translated, it gives CASSLFWAQFYNADTQYF.

The J gene is TRBJ2-5, the V gene TRBV7-9; 7 bases are a match to TRBD2. CDR1 and CDR2 (germline): SEHNR, FQNEAQ (reference sequence). The length of the CDR3 is 17 residues. The junction had 19 bases not matched to a gene; V was cut back by 5 bases and J by 7 bases. The CDR3 region has the DNA TGTGCCAGCAGCAGCCTAGGATGGCGGGAGTGGGGCCCGACCCAGTACTTC. Its protein is CASSSLGWREWGPTQYF.

The chain joins TRBV7-9 to TRBJ1-2, with TRBD1 matching 7 bases. The CDR3 contains 15 residues. The V gene end was trimmed by 5 bases and the J gene end by 1 base; junction bases not matched to a gene: 7. CDR1 is SEHNR and CDR2 is FQNEAQ in the germline V gene (reference sequence). CDR3 coding DNA: TGTGCCAGCAGCGCGGGACAGCTACTTAACTATGGCTACACCTTC. This translates into CASSAGQLLNYGYTF. Supplemented by reference TRBV7-9 and TRBJ1-2, the full variable domain reads DTGVSQNPRHKITKRGQNVTFRCDPISEHNRLYWYRQTLGQGPEFLTYFQNEAQLEKSRLLSDRFSAERPKGSFSTLEIQRTEQGDSAMYLCASSAGQLLNYGYTFGSGTRLTVV.

This chain joins TRBV6-1 and TRBJ2-3; 10 bases are a match to TRBD2. Losses at the gene ends were 3 bases for V and 6 bases for J; bases not matched to a gene: 6. CDR3 length: 15 amino acids. The germline V gene has CDR1 MNHNS and CDR2 SASEGT. The CDR3 DNA reads TGTGCCAGCAGTGACCCTAGCGGGAGAGGGGATACGCAGTATTTT. Protein product: CASSDPSGRGDTQYF.

This clone was seen a few times. The rearrangement joins TRBV19 to TRBJ2-6; TRBD2 matches 13 bases. The CDR3 is 18 residues long. From germline, CDR1 is LNHDA and CDR2 SQIVND (reference sequence). Trimming took 3 bases from V and 2 from J; bases not matched to a gene: 4. The CDR3 coding sequence is TGTGCCAGTAGTATCACCGGACTAGCGGGAGCTGGGGCCAACGTCCTGACTTTC. It translates to CASSITGLAGAGANVLTF.

The table lists this clone with a count of one. The CDR3 DNA is TGTGCCAGCACGGGGGACGTTCGGAACGAGCAGTACTTC. As protein: CASTGDVRNEQYF. The chain couples TRBV28 to TRBJ2-7; a weak D match, TRBD2 (6 bases). This CDR3 spans 13 amino acids. Germline lookup yields CDR1 MDHEN and CDR2 SYDVKM. V lost 7 bases, J lost 5 bases, and 15 bases lay in between.

The CDR3 DNA follows: TGTGCCAGCAGCGCCCATGGCGGTCCCTACGAGCAGTACTTC. Translation gives CASSAHGGPYEQYF. The rearrangement joins TRBV7-8 to TRBJ2-7; D gene unclear. This CDR3 comprises 14 residues. Trimming removed 5 bases from V and 2 bases from J, with 13 bases in between. Looked up from germline, CDR1 is SGHVS and CDR2 is FQNEAQ.

This sequence joins TRBV5-5 and TRBJ1-4; D gene unclear. CDR1 and CDR2 from the germline V gene are SGHKS and YYEKEE (reference sequence). Trimming cost V 1 base and J 8 bases, with 9 bases left between them. The CDR3 has 13 residues. This CDR3 reads CASSLTMREKLFF. DNA of the CDR3: TGTGCCAGCAGCTTGACCATGAGGGAAAAACTGTTTTTT.

This chain connects TRBV19 to TRBJ1-1; the D gene is possibly TRBD1 (5 bases). V was cut by 9 bases and J by 1 base, with 12 bases left in between. The CDR3 contains 13 residues. Looked up from germline, CDR1 is LNHDA and CDR2 is SQIVND (reference sequence). The DNA of the CDR3 is TGTGCCAGCACGACAGTCTCGAACACTGAAGCTTTCTTT. Encoded protein: CASTTVSNTEAFF.

V usage is TRBV27 and J usage is TRBJ2-2, with a weak D call TRBD2 (6 bases). CDR3 length equals 19 residues. CDR1 and CDR2 from the germline V gene are MNHEY and SMNVEV (reference sequence). V was pared by 1 base and J by 4 bases, with 22 bases between. CDR3 nucleotide sequence: TGTGCCAGCAGTTTATTAGTCAGAAGGTCCGCGCGGGGCACCGGGGAGCTGTTTTTT. This sequence encodes CASSLLVRRSARGTGELFF.

The V gene is TRBV19, the J gene TRBJ2-1; 9 bases fit TRBD2. V was clipped by 4 bases and J by 5 bases; unmatched bases: 6. The germline V gene encodes CDR1 LNHDA and CDR2 SQIVND (reference sequence). This CDR3 contains 15 residues. The CDR3 here is CASSTAGGPNNEQFF. In DNA form, the CDR3 reads TGTGCCAGTAGTACAGCGGGAGGCCCGAACAATGAGCAGTTCTTC.

The J gene is TRBJ1-5, the V gene TRBV4-1; D not certain. CDR1 is MGHRA and CDR2 is YSYEKL in the germline V gene. Trimming cost V 0 bases and J 3 bases, with 15 bases left between them. The CDR3 extends over 17 amino acids. CDR3 residues: CASSQEVADGSNQPQHF. CDR3 sequence (DNA): TGCGCCAGCAGCCAAGAGGTGGCGGATGGCTCCAATCAGCCCCAGCATTTT.

The chain joins TRBV19 to TRBJ1-4; D gene uncertain. Germline V gene data show CDR1 as LNHDA and CDR2 as SQIVND (reference sequence). V lost 5 bases to trimming and J lost 0 bases, with 16 bases between them. This CDR3 region has 17 residues. CDR3 in DNA: TGTGCCAGTAGTCTCATCGCCACGGGCGCAACTAATGAAAAACTGTTTTTT. Protein sequence: CASSLIATGATNEKLFF.

The chain uses TRBV7-2 and TRBJ2-1; maybe TRBD2 (5 bases). V dropped 6 bases and J dropped 0 bases, with 18 bases sitting between them. Germline V gene data show CDR1 as SGHTA and CDR2 as FQGNSA. This CDR3 region has 17 residues. The CDR3 region is CASSNGYGIPSYNEQFF. The DNA for the CDR3 is TGTGCCAGCAGTAACGGGTACGGGATCCCCTCCTACAATGAGCAGTTCTTC.

This clone was found a few times. The chain is built from TRBV28 and TRBJ2-7; possibly TRBD2 for D (6 bases). The germline V gene encodes CDR1 MDHEN and CDR2 SYDVKM. The CDR3 extends over 12 amino acids. Trimming stripped 6 bases from V and 7 bases from J, with 13 bases between. The CDR3 loop reads CASRGGPREQYF. CDR3 bases: TGTGCCAGCAGGGGGGGACCTCGAGAGCAGTACTTC. The full variable domain, with the rest looked up from reference TRBV28 and TRBJ2-7, is DVKVTQSSRYLVKRTGEKVFLECVQDMDHENMFWYRQDPGLGLRLIYFSYDVKMKEKGDIPEGYSVSREKKERFSLILESASTNQTSMYLCASRGGPREQYFGPGTRLTVT.

The chain combines TRBV28 with TRBJ2-5; 7 nucleotides match TRBD2. Unmatched junction bases numbered 4, after V lost 4 bases and J lost 2 bases. Germline CDR1 MDHEN, CDR2 SYDVKM. The length of the CDR3 is 14 residues. CDR3 loop: CASSSRGGQETQYF. In DNA form, the CDR3 reads TGTGCCAGCAGTTCCCGCGGGGGACAAGAGACCCAGTACTTC. Using reference TRBV28 and TRBJ2-5 for the parts outside the CDR3, the full variable domain is DVKVTQSSRYLVKRTGEKVFLECVQDMDHENMFWYRQDPGLGLRLIYFSYDVKMKEKGDIPEGYSVSREKKERFSLILESASTNQTSMYLCASSSRGGQETQYFGPGTRLLVL.

This clone was seen just once. This chain links TRBV7-6 with TRBJ2-1; D might be TRBD2 (5 bases). Trimming took 1 base from V and 8 from J, leaving 15 bases between them. The CDR3 spans 15 residues. Germline CDR1 and CDR2: SGHVS and FNYEAQ. The CDR3 bases are TGTGCCAGCAGCTTAGTTTCGGCTAGAGGGTATGAGCAGTTCTTC. This encodes CASSLVSARGYEQFF.

The DNA for the CDR3 is TGCGCCAGCAGCTACGGACAGGGGGCTGGCGAGCAGTACTTC. Protein sequence: CASSYGQGAGEQYF. The rearrangement links TRBV5-1 to TRBJ2-7, with 11 bases identical to TRBD1. There are 14 residues in the CDR3. CDR1 and CDR2 (germline): SGHRS, YFSETQ. J gave up 6 bases and V 3 bases, and 5 bases lay outside the gene matches.

CDR3 nucleotide sequence: TGTGCTAGTGGTTCAGGACTAGCGGGAGCCCAAGAGACCCAGTACTTC. Translating it yields CASGSGLAGAQETQYF. The chain couples TRBV12-5 to TRBJ2-5, with TRBD2 matching over 13 bases. This CDR3 region has 16 residues. Looked up from germline, CDR1 is LGHNT and CDR2 is FRNRAP. Germline trimming cut 4 bases from V and 1 base from J; bases unmatched to any gene: 3.

This chain uses TRBV30 with TRBJ1-5, with D unresolved. Germline values: CDR1 GTSNPN, CDR2 SVGIG (reference sequence). V lost 5 bases and J 10 bases, leaving 9 bases between the germline ends. The CDR3 consists of 10 residues. CDR3 loop: CAWPPSPQHF. CDR3 in DNA: TGTGCCTGGCCCCCCTCACCCCAGCATTTT.

The chain uses TRBV5-1 and TRBJ2-7; TRBD1 aligns across 11 bases. The junction had 6 bases not matched to a gene; V was cut back by 4 bases and J by 3 bases. Per germline, CDR1 SGHRS and CDR2 YFSETQ. CDR3 length equals 15 residues. For the CDR3, the DNA is TGCGCCAGCAGCACAACCGGGACAGGGGGCTACGAGCAGTACTTC. Protein sequence: CASSTTGTGGYEQYF.

This chain connects TRBV4-2 to TRBJ2-2, with a weak D call TRBD1 (6 bases). Trimming removed 0 bases at V and 4 bases at J, with 18 bases between. This CDR3 has 18 amino acids. Germline V CDR1 and CDR2: LGHNA, YNFKEQ. This CDR3 reads CASSQDRVGTLSTGELFF. As DNA, the CDR3 is TGTGCCAGCAGCCAAGATCGAGTGGGGACATTGTCCACCGGGGAGCTGTTTTTT.

The chain links TRBV30 to TRBJ2-7, with 12 positions matching TRBD2. The V gene's germline CDR1 is GTSNPN and CDR2 SVGIG (reference sequence). After removal of 0 bases from V and 2 bases from J, the junction contained 17 bases not matched to a gene. CDR3 length: 20 amino acids. The CDR3 spells CAWSVLFSPLAGGKTYEQYF. In DNA form, the CDR3 reads TGTGCCTGGAGTGTCCTTTTCTCGCCGCTAGCGGGAGGGAAAACCTACGAGCAGTACTTC.